Detailed here is one T cell receptor (beta chain). Its target is not known. The protocol was immunoSEQ multiplex PCR, while the TCRdb copy is restricted to in-frame clones and leaves out a portion. The repertoire holds about 23,000 clones, roughly 84% seen once, with less than 30% in the top ten. The record originates from a study of T cells in localized non-small cell lung cancer. Germline V gene data show CDR1 as MNHEY and CDR2 as SMNVEV (reference sequence). CDR3 size: 19 residues. With 3 bases clipped from V and 0 bases from J, the junction kept 11 bases outside the gene matches. Overall study results and limits: In the blood, greater T cell density corresponded to longer overall survival. Investigators sequenced only a single tumor region, leaving heterogeneity possible. Uninvolved adjacent lung showed the highest T cell clonality, exceeding tumor. The study detected a median approximately 54 of the top 100 tumor clones in adjacent lung.

This sequence originates from a male donor at least 60 years old with stage I squamous cell lung carcinoma. The rearrangement links TRBV27 to TRBJ2-6; the match to TRBD1 covers 7 bases. The specimen comprised peripheral blood, sampled before any cancer treatment. This CDR3 reads CASSLWQGVANSGANVLTF. The CDR3 bases are TGTGCCAGCAGTTTGTGGCAGGGGGTCGCAAACTCTGGGGCCAACGTCCTGACTTTC. Looking up the rest from reference TRBV27 and TRBJ2-6 gives the full variable domain: EAQVTQNPRYLITVTGKKLTVTCSQNMNHEYMSWYRQDPGLGLRQIYYSMNVEVTDKGDVPEGYKVSRKEKRNFPLILESPSPNQTSLYFCASSLWQGVANSGANVLTFGAGSRLTVL.